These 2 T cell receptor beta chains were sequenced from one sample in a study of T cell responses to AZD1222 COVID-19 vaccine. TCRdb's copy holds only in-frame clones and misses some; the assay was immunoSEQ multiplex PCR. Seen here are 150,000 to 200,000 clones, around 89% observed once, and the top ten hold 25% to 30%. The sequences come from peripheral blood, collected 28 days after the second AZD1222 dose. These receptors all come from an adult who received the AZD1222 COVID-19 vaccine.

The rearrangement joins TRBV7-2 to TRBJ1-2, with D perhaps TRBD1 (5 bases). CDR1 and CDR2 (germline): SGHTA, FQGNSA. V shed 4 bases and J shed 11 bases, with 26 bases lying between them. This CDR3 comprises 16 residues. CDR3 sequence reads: CASSYQTTGTAGGYTF. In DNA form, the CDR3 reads TGTGCCAGCAGCTACCAGACTACCGGGACCGCCGGCGGGTACACCTTC.

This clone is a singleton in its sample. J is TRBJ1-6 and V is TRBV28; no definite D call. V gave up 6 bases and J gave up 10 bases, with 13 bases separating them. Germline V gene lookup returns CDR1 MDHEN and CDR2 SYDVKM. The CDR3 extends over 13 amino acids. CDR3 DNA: TGTGCCAGCAGGACCGGGTCGGGGTCACCCCTCCACTTT. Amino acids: CASRTGSGSPLHF. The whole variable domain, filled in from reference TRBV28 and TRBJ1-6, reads DVKVTQSSRYLVKRTGEKVFLECVQDMDHENMFWYRQDPGLGLRLIYFSYDVKMKEKGDIPEGYSVSREKKERFSLILESASTNQTSMYLCASRTGSGSPLHFGNGTRLTVT.